The clone carrying this T cell receptor (beta chain) was seen at least ten times. Its antigen is not identified. The CDR3 consists of 13 residues. V shed 5 bases, J shed 9 bases, and the junction held 6 bases outside the gene matches. Germline values: CDR1 SGHNT, CDR2 YENEEA. It was uncontrolled infection, other autoimmune disease, pregnancy or lactation that excluded patients. These data come from a study of T cells in Graves' hyperthyroidism and ophthalmopathy. General study findings and limits: Most thyroid-expanded clonotypes above 0.001 were also found in blood.

Amplification yielded TCR beta CDR3 regions, with RNA transcripts as the source. The study used the HTBI primer set for a first-round RT-PCR of the TCR CDR3. A single record per CDR3 protein comes from TCRdb applying MiXCR to the multiplex PCR reads. The data hold around 400,000 distinct CDR3 sequences, with about a sixth observed a single time. The sequence came from a young woman with Graves' hyperthyroidism that later progressed to Graves' ophthalmopathy. The material sequenced was blood. The chain couples TRBV11-3 to TRBJ2-1, with 8 bases lining up with TRBD1. CDR3: CASSINRGAEQFF. In DNA form, the CDR3 reads TGTGCCAGCAGCATCAACAGGGGGGCTGAGCAGTTCTTC.